The 18 T cell receptor beta chains below come from one sample, sequenced in a study of OX40 agonist ivuxolimab in advanced cancers. TCRdb's table, derived via immunoSEQ multiplex PCR, lists solely in-frame clones and lacks some. The sample lists some 74,000 clones, 88% occurring once. Material: CD4+ or CD8+ T cells sorted from blood, obtained in a trial of the OX40 agonist ivuxolimab. The receptor source for this set is an adult with an advanced solid tumor such as melanoma, head and neck, liver or kidney cancer.

The chain employs TRBV5-6 and TRBJ2-7, with D tentatively TRBD2 (6 bases). The CDR3 length is 15 residues. The germline V gene encodes CDR1 SGHDT and CDR2 YYEEEE. Trimming pared 0 bases from V and 6 bases from J, leaving 16 bases between. The CDR3 spells CASSLGRGKTLEQYF. The CDR3, as DNA: TGTGCCAGCAGCTTGGGTCGCGGGAAGACTCTCGAGCAGTACTTC.

The rearrangement joins TRBV30 to TRBJ2-7, with 7 bases fitting TRBD2. CDR3 length: 15 amino acids. The trim removed 8 bases at V and 2 bases at J, leaving 15 bases unmatched. Germline assignment: CDR1 GTSNPN and CDR2 SVGIG (reference sequence). Written as DNA, the CDR3 is TGTGCCCACGGGAGGTTTGGGCGAAGAACCTACGAGCAGTACTTC. Its translation: CAHGRFGRRTYEQYF.

This sequence joins TRBV7-9 and TRBJ1-2, with D perhaps TRBD1 (5 bases). V was shortened by 1 base and J by 8 bases, with 14 bases between the two germline ends. The germline CDR1 and CDR2 sequences are SEHNR and FQNEAQ (reference sequence). This CDR3 has 14 residues. The CDR3 sequence is CASSLGSTARGYTF. The CDR3 bases are TGTGCCAGCAGCTTAGGGTCGACAGCGAGGGGCTACACCTTC.

V and J are TRBV29-1 and TRBJ2-5, with D unclear. From germline, CDR1 is SQVTM and CDR2 ANQGSEA. Deletions cut 1 base from V and 5 bases from J, with 5 bases between. The CDR3 is 11 amino acids. DNA of the CDR3: TGCAGCGTTGAAGGGCTGGAGACCCAGTACTTC. Amino acid sequence: CSVEGLETQYF.

This chain links TRBV27 with TRBJ1-2; 9 bases agree with TRBD1. V gave up 5 bases and J gave up 4 bases; unmatched junction bases: 8. This CDR3 has 15 amino acids. In germline, CDR1 is MNHEY, CDR2 SMNVEV (reference sequence). The CDR3 region has the DNA TGTGCCAGCAGTCCAATAACAGGGGGCAGCTATGGCTACACCTTC. It translates to CASSPITGGSYGYTF.

The chain has TRBV9 and TRBJ1-3, with 8 bases identical to TRBD1. Looked up from germline, CDR1 is SGDLS and CDR2 is YYNGEE. CDR3 length: 14 residues. With V trimmed by 0 bases and J by 4 bases, 0 bases remained unmatched. CDR3 residues: CASSVAGGGNTIYF. CDR3 DNA: TGTGCCAGCAGCGTAGCAGGGGGCGGAAACACCATATATTTT.

The chain employs TRBV5-1 and TRBJ1-1; D remains ambiguous. Trimming pared 5 bases from V and 3 bases from J, leaving 11 bases between. The CDR3 sequence is 13 residues long. Germline CDR1 is SGHRS and CDR2 is YFSETQ. The CDR3 DNA reads as TGCGCCAGCAGTACGATTGTAGACACTGAAGCTTTCTTT. Residues: CASSTIVDTEAFF.

The chain recombines TRBV7-2 with TRBJ2-2; TRBD2 agrees at 8 bases. This CDR3 has 18 amino acids. V lost 4 bases, J lost 1 base, and 11 bases stayed unmatched. Germline V CDR1 and CDR2: SGHTA, FQGNSA. The CDR3, as DNA: TGTGCCAGCAGCTCCCGCATGGGGAGCGGGGGGAACACCGGGGAGCTGTTTTTT. Translating gives CASSSRMGSGGNTGELFF.

The V call is TRBV7-8, the J call TRBJ2-1; 7 nucleotides agree with TRBD1. Germline V CDR1 and CDR2: SGHVS, FQNEAQ. V lost 7 bases to trimming and J lost 6 bases; unmatched junction nucleotides: 15. This CDR3 spans 16 amino acids. CDR3 residues: CASTPLSGQLVNEQFF. Written as DNA, the CDR3 is TGTGCCAGCACCCCATTATCGGGACAGCTCGTCAATGAGCAGTTCTTC.

The chain is built from TRBV5-4 and TRBJ2-1; weak D call: TRBD2 (5 bases). Germline V lookup: CDR1 SGHNT, CDR2 YYREEE (reference sequence). V lost 2 bases, J lost 7 bases, and 13 bases lay in between. This CDR3 has 14 amino acids. The CDR3 reads CASSFPSPRNEQFF. The CDR3 DNA reads TGTGCCAGCAGCTTCCCTAGCCCGAGGAATGAGCAGTTCTTC.

The table lists this clone with a count of one. The gene calls are TRBV7-8 and TRBJ2-1, with D perhaps matching TRBD1 or TRBD2 (5 bases each). Germline-derived CDR1 and CDR2 are SGHVS and FQNEAQ. This CDR3 comprises 14 residues. With 5 bases removed from V and 5 bases from J, the gap between germline ends came to 13 bases. The CDR3 here is CASSPPGADNEQFF. Written as DNA, the CDR3 is TGTGCCAGCAGCCCCCCCGGGGCGGACAATGAGCAGTTCTTC.

The chain joins TRBV28 to TRBJ1-3; D ambiguous. The CDR3 totals 13 residues. CDR1 is MDHEN, CDR2 SYDVKM, per germline. V was shortened by 2 bases and J by 1 base, with 3 bases between the two germline ends. The DNA of the CDR3 is TGTGCCAGCAGTTTAAGTTCTGGAAACACCATATATTTT. Its translation is CASSLSSGNTIYF.

This chain connects TRBV14 to TRBJ2-4; 8 nucleotides agree with TRBD2. The CDR3 has 17 residues. The trim removed 4 bases at V and 6 bases at J, leaving 14 bases unmatched. Looked up from germline, CDR1 is SGHDN and CDR2 is FVKESK. The CDR3 DNA reads TGTGCCAGCAGCCCCCAGACGGCTAGCGGGTTCCTAAACATTCAGTACTTC. Amino acids: CASSPQTASGFLNIQYF.

The chain is built from TRBV6-1 and TRBJ1-4, with 9 bases aligning to TRBD1. With V trimmed by 1 base and J by 8 bases, 5 bases remained unmatched. This CDR3 has 15 residues. Germline V CDR1 and CDR2: MNHNS, SASEGT. CDR3 amino acids: CASSEGDRVGEKLFF. For the CDR3, the DNA is TGTGCCAGCAGTGAAGGGGACAGGGTAGGGGAAAAACTGTTTTTT.

This clone was detected only a few times. J is TRBJ2-1 and V is TRBV5-1; TRBD1 matches 12 bases. Germline V lookup: CDR1 SGHRS, CDR2 YFSETQ. V shed 1 base, J shed 1 base, and the junction held 9 bases outside the gene matches. This CDR3 is 19 amino acids long. The CDR3 reads CASSLTGQGAVRSYNEQFF. The CDR3 coding sequence is TGCGCCAGCAGCTTGACGGGACAGGGGGCGGTTAGATCCTACAATGAGCAGTTCTTC.

The chain has TRBV7-9 and TRBJ2-2; maybe TRBD1 (5 bases). Deletions cut 3 bases from V and 2 bases from J, with 13 bases between. This CDR3 comprises 16 residues. Germline V lookup: CDR1 SEHNR, CDR2 FQNEAQ (reference sequence). The CDR3, as DNA: TGTGCCAGCAGCTTCCAGGGCTCCTTCAACACCGGGGAGCTGTTTTTT. Translating it yields CASSFQGSFNTGELFF.

The chain combines TRBV19 with TRBJ1-5, with D unclear. V gave up 3 bases and J gave up 3 bases, with 9 bases separating them. The CDR3 covers 14 residues. Germline values: CDR1 LNHDA, CDR2 SQIVND (reference sequence). The CDR3 nucleotides are TGTGCCAGTAGTATGGTCCAGCTCAATCAGCCCCAGCATTTT. Encoded protein: CASSMVQLNQPQHF.

This chain joins TRBV2 and TRBJ1-1; unclear D gene. Trimming removed 6 bases at V and 1 base at J, with 12 bases between. The CDR3 extends over 14 amino acids. Germline assignment: CDR1 SNHLY and CDR2 FYNNEI. The CDR3 region is CASRNSFGNTEAFF. The CDR3, as DNA: TGTGCCAGCAGAAACAGTTTTGGGAACACTGAAGCTTTCTTT.